This T cell receptor (beta chain) is from a study of CD8+CD57+ T cells in acquired aplastic anemia. With regard to this clonotype: This sequence may be a read error, since a much larger clone differs from it by one base.

Only patients with CD8+CD57+ cell expansion on flow cytometry were chosen for sequencing. According to the study, genomic DNA was the template for TCR beta VDJ and CDR3 profiling. Each CDR3 protein gets one entry after TCRdb re-called the reads with MiXCR. The table shows a few hundred thousand distinct CDR3 sequences, with over 25% occurring only once. The sample consisted of sorted CD4+, CD8+, or CD8+CD57+ T cells (not recorded which) from PBMCs. The sequence was collected from a human donor with aplastic anemia.

CDR3 DNA sequence: TGTGCCTCCCACAGGGGAGGGGACAGTGAAGCTTTCTTT. Encoded protein: CASHRGGDSEAFF. V is TRBV10-3 and J is TRBJ1-1; 7 bases align to TRBD1. CDR1 is ENHRY and CDR2 is SYGVKD in the germline V gene. Germline trimming cut 11 bases from V and 7 bases from J; bases unmatched to any gene: 13. CDR3 length: 13 amino acids.